Sequencing of this T cell receptor (beta chain) was carried out in a study of T cells of healthy individuals. Using its own MiXCR run on the 5' RACE reads, TCRdb lists one record per CDR3 protein. The data show 95,000 to 100,000 distinct CDR3 sequences, under 20% seen once. Germline V gene lookup returns CDR1 SGHTA and CDR2 FQGNSA. This CDR3 is built from 12 residues. V was cut by 1 base and J by 5 bases, with 5 bases left in between. The chain employs TRBV7-2 and TRBJ2-5; D is unclear. The sequence was collected from a human donor in good health. This chain's CDR3 is CASSLGTETQYF. Written as DNA, the CDR3 is TGTGCCAGCAGCTTAGGGACGGAGACCCAGTACTTC. The full variable domain, its missing parts supplied by reference TRBV7-2 and TRBJ2-5, is GAGVSQSPSNKVTEKGKDVELRCDPISGHTALYWYRQSLGQGLEFLIYFQGNSAPDKSGLPSDRFSAERTGGSVSTLTIQRTQQEDSAVYLCASSLGTETQYFGPGTRLLVL.